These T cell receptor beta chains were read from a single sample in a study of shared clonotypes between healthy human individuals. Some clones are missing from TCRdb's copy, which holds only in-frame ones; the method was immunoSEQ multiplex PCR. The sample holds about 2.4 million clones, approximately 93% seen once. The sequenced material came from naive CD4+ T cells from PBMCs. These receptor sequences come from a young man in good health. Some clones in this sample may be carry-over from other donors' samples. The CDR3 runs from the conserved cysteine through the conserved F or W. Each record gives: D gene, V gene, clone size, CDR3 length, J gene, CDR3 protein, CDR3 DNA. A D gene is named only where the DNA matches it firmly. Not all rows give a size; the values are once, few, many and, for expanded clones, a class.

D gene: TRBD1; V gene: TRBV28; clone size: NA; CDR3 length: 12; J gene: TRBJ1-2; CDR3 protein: CASVGQGAGYTF; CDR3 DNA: TGTGCCAGCGTGGGACAGGGGGCCGGCTACACCTTC
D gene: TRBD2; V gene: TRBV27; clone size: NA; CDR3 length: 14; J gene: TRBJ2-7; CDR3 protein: CASSPSGRFDEQYF; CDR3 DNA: TGTGCCAGCAGTCCTAGCGGGAGGTTCGACGAGCAGTACTTC
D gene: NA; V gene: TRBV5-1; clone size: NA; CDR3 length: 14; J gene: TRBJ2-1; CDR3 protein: CASSSAYTSNEQFF; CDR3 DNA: TGCGCCAGCAGCTCTGCCTACACGAGCAATGAGCAGTTCTTC
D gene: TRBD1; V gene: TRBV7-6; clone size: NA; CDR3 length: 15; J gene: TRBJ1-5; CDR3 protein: CASSTTGGRNQPQHF; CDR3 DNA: TGTGCCAGCAGCACAACAGGGGGAAGAAATCAGCCCCAGCATTTT
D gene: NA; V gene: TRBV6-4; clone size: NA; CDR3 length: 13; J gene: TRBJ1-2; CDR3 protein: CASSGTGGYGYTF; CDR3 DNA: TGTGCCAGCAGCGGTACGGGGGGGTATGGCTACACCTTC
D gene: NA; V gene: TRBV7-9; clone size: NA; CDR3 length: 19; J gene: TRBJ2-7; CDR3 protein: CASSLRQGMGTTNSYEQYF; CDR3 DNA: TGTGCCAGCAGCCTAAGACAGGGTATGGGGACTACGAACTCCTACGAGCAGTACTTC
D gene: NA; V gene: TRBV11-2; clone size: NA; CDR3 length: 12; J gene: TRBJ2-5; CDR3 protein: CASSQNGQTQYF; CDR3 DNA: TGTGCCAGCAGCCAGAACGGACAGACCCAGTACTTC
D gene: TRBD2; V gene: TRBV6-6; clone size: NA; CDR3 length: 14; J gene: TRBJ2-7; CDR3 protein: CASRDRGLAGEQYF; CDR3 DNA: TGTGCCAGCAGAGACCGTGGACTAGCGGGGGAGCAGTACTTC
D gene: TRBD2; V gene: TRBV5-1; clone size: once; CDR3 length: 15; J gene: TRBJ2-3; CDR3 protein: CASSLVLAVTDTQYF; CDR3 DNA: TGCGCCAGCAGCTTGGTCCTAGCGGTGACAGATACGCAGTATTTT
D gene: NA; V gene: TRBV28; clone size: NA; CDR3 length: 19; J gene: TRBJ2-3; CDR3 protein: CASRNLRDNSVGNTDTQYF; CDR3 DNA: TGTGCCAGCAGGAACCTCCGGGACAACTCGGTCGGGAACACAGATACGCAGTATTTT
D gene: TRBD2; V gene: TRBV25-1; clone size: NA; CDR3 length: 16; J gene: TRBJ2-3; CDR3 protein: CASSIEPSGSTDTQYF; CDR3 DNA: TGTGCCAGCAGTATTGAGCCTAGCGGGAGCACAGATACGCAGTATTTT
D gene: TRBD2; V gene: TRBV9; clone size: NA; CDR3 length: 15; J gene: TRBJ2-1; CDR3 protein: CASSASGSTYNEQFF; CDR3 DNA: TGTGCCAGCAGTGCCAGCGGGAGTACCTACAATGAGCAGTTCTTC